A single sample gave rise to the 17 T cell receptor beta chains below, sequenced in a study of Graves' ophthalmopathy and Graves' hyperthyroidism. Amplification from RNA transcripts yielded the TCR beta CDR3 regions. A first-round RT-PCR used HTBI primers, followed by a second-round multiplex PCR. TCRdb redid the calling of the multiplex PCR reads with MiXCR, one entry per CDR3 protein. The table includes a few hundred thousand distinct CDR3 sequences, under 25% detected once. Input material: peripheral blood. The source is a young woman with stable Graves' hyperthyroidism.

This clonotype was detected a few times. The chain employs TRBV24-1 and TRBJ2-2; no clear D gene. CDR3 length: 12 residues. Germline assignment: CDR1 KGHDR and CDR2 SFDVKD. V shed 6 bases and J shed 6 bases, with 7 bases lying between them. This CDR3 reads CATSSTAGELFF. Written as DNA, the CDR3 is TGTGCCACCAGTTCCACGGCCGGGGAGCTGTTTTTT.

This clonotype was counted many times. The J gene is TRBJ1-1, the V gene TRBV28, with D hard to call. The CDR3 covers 14 residues. Trimming left V 3 bases short and J 1 base short, with 9 bases between. Germline V gene lookup returns CDR1 MDHEN and CDR2 SYDVKM. The CDR3: CASSLLLENTEAFF. CDR3 nucleotide sequence: TGTGCCAGCAGTTTGTTGTTGGAGAACACTGAAGCTTTCTTT. The full variable domain, completed using reference TRBV28 and TRBJ1-1, is DVKVTQSSRYLVKRTGEKVFLECVQDMDHENMFWYRQDPGLGLRLIYFSYDVKMKEKGDIPEGYSVSREKKERFSLILESASTNQTSMYLCASSLLLENTEAFFGQGTRLTVV.

This clonotype appeared a few times. It may be a read error: a sequence one base away is much more abundant. The chain recombines TRBV30 with TRBJ1-2; D possibly corresponds to TRBD1 (5 bases). There are 12 residues in the CDR3. Trimming cost V 0 bases and J 8 bases, with 10 bases left between them. Germline assignment: CDR1 GTSNPN and CDR2 SVGIG (reference sequence). Written as DNA, the CDR3 is TGTGCCTGGAGTGTGGGGGACGTCGGCTACACCTTC. As protein: CAWSVGDVGYTF.

This clonotype appeared many times. The rearrangement links TRBV18 to TRBJ2-7; tentative D call: TRBD2 (5 bases). V lost 3 bases, J lost 2 bases, and 14 bases lay in between. Germline V gene sequence: CDR1 KGHSH, CDR2 LQKENI. The CDR3 spans 15 residues. The CDR3 reads CASSPDLDSAYEQYF. As DNA, the CDR3 is TGTGCCAGCTCACCGGATTTGGACTCAGCCTACGAGCAGTACTTC.

This clonotype has a count of ten or more. The chain recombines TRBV6-5 with TRBJ1-6; D call uncertain. Trimming took 2 bases from V and 4 from J, leaving 12 bases between them. From germline, CDR1 is MNHEY and CDR2 SVGAGI. This CDR3 is 16 amino acids long. In DNA form, the CDR3 reads TGTGCCAGCAGTTACATGCGGTCGGCGTATAATTCACCCCTCCACTTT. This codes for CASSYMRSAYNSPLHF.

At least ten counts were recorded for this clonotype. The junction departs from the called germline gene at one end, perhaps through a read error. The V call is TRBV28, the J call TRBJ1-2; D is uncertain. This CDR3 spans 13 amino acids. Germline V gives CDR1 MDHEN, CDR2 SYDVKM. The chain's CDR3 is CASSLAANYGYTF. CDR3 nucleotides: TGCGCCAGCAGCTTGGCTGCTAACTATGGCTACACCTTC.

This clonotype was seen ten or more times. This sequence joins TRBV28 and TRBJ1-2; 8 bases map to TRBD1. The CDR3 sequence is 15 residues long. V trimming: 0 bases; J trimming: 4 bases; junction bases outside the gene matches: 4. CDR1 and CDR2 (germline): MDHEN, SYDVKM. The CDR3 is CASSLWRDRFYGYTF. Written as DNA, the CDR3 is TGTGCCAGCAGTTTATGGCGGGACAGGTTCTATGGCTACACCTTC.

Many counts were recorded for this clonotype. This chain joins TRBV18 and TRBJ1-2; 9 bases are a match to TRBD1. CDR3 length: 12 amino acids. Trimming took 6 bases from V and 4 from J; bases not matched to a gene: 0. Germline V gives CDR1 KGHSH, CDR2 LQKENI. The CDR3 reads CASSTGGYGYTF. DNA for the CDR3: TGTGCCAGCTCGACAGGGGGCTATGGCTACACCTTC.

This clonotype was counted at least ten times. V is TRBV6-5 and J is TRBJ2-7; TRBD1 agrees at 8 bases. The CDR3 loop spans 16 amino acids. The trim removed 5 bases at V and 3 bases at J, leaving 12 bases unmatched. Looked up from germline, CDR1 is MNHEY and CDR2 is SVGAGI. The CDR3 region is CASSPAGGEGRYEQYF. CDR3 DNA sequence: TGTGCCAGCAGTCCGGCAGGGGGCGAGGGGCGCTACGAGCAGTACTTC.

This clonotype was seen ten or more times. The V and J genes are TRBV20-1 and TRBJ2-7, with TRBD2 matching over 12 bases. V shed 4 bases and J 4 bases; nucleotides not matched to a gene: 5. This CDR3 is built from 14 residues. Per the germline V gene, CDR1 is DFQATT and CDR2 is SNEGSKA (reference sequence). CDR3 sequence: CSATPTSGSYEQYF. The CDR3 DNA reads as TGCAGTGCTACTCCGACTAGCGGGAGTTACGAGCAGTACTTC.

This clonotype was counted at least ten times. V is TRBV7-8 and J is TRBJ2-4, with unresolved D. V lost 0 bases and J lost 2, with 8 bases in between. CDR3 size: 15 residues. Germline loops: CDR1 SGHVS, CDR2 FQNEAQ. CDR3 sequence (DNA): TGTGCCAGCAGCTTAGCGCGAATCCCCAAAAACATTCAGTACTTC. As protein: CASSLARIPKNIQYF.

The CDR3 nucleotides are TGTGCCAGCAGTTACTCACCAGGGACTAACGGCTACACCTTC. This sequence encodes CASSYSPGTNGYTF. This chain connects TRBV6-5 to TRBJ1-2; tentatively, D is TRBD1 (5 bases). Trimming left V 0 bases short and J 8 bases short, with 13 bases between. The germline V gene has CDR1 MNHEY and CDR2 SVGAGI. This CDR3 region has 14 residues.

The chain is built from TRBV6-1 and TRBJ2-7; 15 positions agree with TRBD2. Germline lookup yields CDR1 MNHNS and CDR2 SASEGT. CDR3 size: 17 residues. The V and J ends lost 4 bases and 0 bases, in that order; junction bases with no gene match: 4. CDR3 loop: CASSVGTSGRSSYEQYF. The CDR3 DNA sequence: TGTGCCAGCAGTGTTGGGACTAGCGGGAGGAGCTCCTACGAGCAGTACTTC.

The V call is TRBV12-3 or TRBV12-4, the J call TRBJ2-5; perhaps D is TRBD1 or TRBD2 (5 bases each). The CDR3 totals 15 residues. V dropped 6 bases and J dropped 2 bases, with 16 bases sitting between them. The CDR3 protein is CASREGGREQETQYF. The CDR3 DNA is TGTGCCAGCAGAGAGGGTGGCAGGGAACAAGAGACCCAGTACTTC.

The chain couples TRBV5-1 to TRBJ2-7, with D unclear. This CDR3 contains 13 residues. The germline V gene has CDR1 SGHRS and CDR2 YFSETQ. Between the trimmed V and J ends, which lost 0 bases and 7 bases, there was a span of 11 bases. The CDR3 here is CASSLVVGREQYF. As DNA, the CDR3 is TGCGCCAGCAGCTTGGTCGTCGGGCGGGAGCAGTACTTC.

This clonotype showed up many times. A read error is possible here, since a much larger clone lies one base away. This rearrangement joins TRBV12-3 or TRBV12-4 to TRBJ2-5, with 11 bases fitting TRBD2. The CDR3 is 16 residues long. The CDR3 protein is CASSRRLAGSQETKYF. As DNA, the CDR3 is TGTGCCAGCAGTCGACGACTAGCGGGATCTCAAGAGACCAAGTACTTC.

This clonotype appeared many times. The rearrangement uses TRBV4-1 and TRBJ1-2; 12 bases are shared with TRBD1. With 1 base clipped from V and 6 bases from J, the junction kept 3 bases outside the gene matches. CDR1 is MGHRA and CDR2 is YSYEKL in the germline V gene. The CDR3 is 15 amino acids. CDR3 DNA sequence: TGCGCCAGCAGCCAAGGGGACAGGGGGCGGAATGGCTACACCTTC. Its translation is CASSQGDRGRNGYTF.